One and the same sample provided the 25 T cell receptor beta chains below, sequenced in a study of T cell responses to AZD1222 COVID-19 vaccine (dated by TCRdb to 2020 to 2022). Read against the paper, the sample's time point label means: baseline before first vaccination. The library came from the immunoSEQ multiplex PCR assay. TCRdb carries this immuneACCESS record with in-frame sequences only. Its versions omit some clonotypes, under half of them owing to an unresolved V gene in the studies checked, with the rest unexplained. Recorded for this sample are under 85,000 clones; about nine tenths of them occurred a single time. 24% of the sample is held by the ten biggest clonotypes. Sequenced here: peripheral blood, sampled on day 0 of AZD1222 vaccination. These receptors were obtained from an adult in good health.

The CDR3 sequence is CASTLGRGGDTQYF. The DNA of the CDR3 is TGTGCCAGCACCCTGGGACGAGGGGGAGATACGCAGTATTTT. The V call is TRBV2, the J call TRBJ2-3; D possibly corresponds to TRBD1 (6 bases). This CDR3 has 14 residues. Per the germline V gene, CDR1 is SNHLY and CDR2 is FYNNEI. V was clipped by 7 bases and J by 5 bases, with 16 bases between them.

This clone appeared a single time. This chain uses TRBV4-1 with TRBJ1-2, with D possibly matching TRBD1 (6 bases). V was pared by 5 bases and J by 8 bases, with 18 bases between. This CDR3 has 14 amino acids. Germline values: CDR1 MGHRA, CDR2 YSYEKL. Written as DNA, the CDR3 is TGCGCCAGCAGCTCCCGAGGGGGGCGTGGAGGCTACACCTTC. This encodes CASSSRGGRGGYTF.

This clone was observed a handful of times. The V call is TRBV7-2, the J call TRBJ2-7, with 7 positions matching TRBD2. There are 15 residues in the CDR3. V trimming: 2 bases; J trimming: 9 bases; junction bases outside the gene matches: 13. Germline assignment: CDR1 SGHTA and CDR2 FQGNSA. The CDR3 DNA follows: TGTGCCAGCAGCTTAAGTCTAGCGGCCCAGGGCGGGCAGTACTTC. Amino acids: CASSLSLAAQGGQYF.

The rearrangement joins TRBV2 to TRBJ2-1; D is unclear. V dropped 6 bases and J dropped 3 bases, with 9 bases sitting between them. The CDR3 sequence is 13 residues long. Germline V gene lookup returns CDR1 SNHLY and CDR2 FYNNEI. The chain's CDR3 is CASRRLDYNEQFF. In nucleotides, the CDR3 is TGTGCCAGCAGAAGACTCGACTACAATGAGCAGTTCTTC.

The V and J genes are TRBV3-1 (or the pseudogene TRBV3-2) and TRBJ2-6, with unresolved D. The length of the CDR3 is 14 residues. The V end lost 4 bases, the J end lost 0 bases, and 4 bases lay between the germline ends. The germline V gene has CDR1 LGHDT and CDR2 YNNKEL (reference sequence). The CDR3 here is CASSRGSGANVLTF. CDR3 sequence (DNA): TGTGCCAGCAGCCGGGGCTCTGGGGCCAACGTCCTGACTTTC.

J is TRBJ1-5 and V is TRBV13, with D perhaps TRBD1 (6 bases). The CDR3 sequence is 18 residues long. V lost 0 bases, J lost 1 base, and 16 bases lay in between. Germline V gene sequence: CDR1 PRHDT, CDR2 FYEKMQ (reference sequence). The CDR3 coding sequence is TGTGCCAGCAGCTTAGGCCTCGGGGCCCAGGGGAGCAATCAGCCCCAGCATTTT. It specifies CASSLGLGAQGSNQPQHF.

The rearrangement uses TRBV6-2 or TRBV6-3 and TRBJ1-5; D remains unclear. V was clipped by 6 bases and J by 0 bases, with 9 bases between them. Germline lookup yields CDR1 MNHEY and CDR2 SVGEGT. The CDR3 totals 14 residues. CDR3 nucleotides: TGTGCCAGCAGCTATGGGAATAGCAATCAGCCCCAGCATTTT. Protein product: CASSYGNSNQPQHF.

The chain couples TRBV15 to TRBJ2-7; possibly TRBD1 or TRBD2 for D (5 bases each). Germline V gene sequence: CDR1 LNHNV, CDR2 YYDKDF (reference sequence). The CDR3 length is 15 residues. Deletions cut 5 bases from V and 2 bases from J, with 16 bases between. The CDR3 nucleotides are TGTGCCACCAGCGACGCCTTTCGGGACCCCTACGAGCAGTACTTC. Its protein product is CATSDAFRDPYEQYF.

CDR3 region: CSVELAAGYGYTF. The CDR3 DNA sequence: TGCAGCGTTGAATTGGCCGCAGGCTATGGCTACACCTTC. The gene calls are TRBV29-1 and TRBJ1-2; D not certain. V was shortened by 2 bases and J by 4 bases, with 11 bases between the two germline ends. Germline V lookup: CDR1 SQVTM, CDR2 ANQGSEA. There are 13 residues in the CDR3.

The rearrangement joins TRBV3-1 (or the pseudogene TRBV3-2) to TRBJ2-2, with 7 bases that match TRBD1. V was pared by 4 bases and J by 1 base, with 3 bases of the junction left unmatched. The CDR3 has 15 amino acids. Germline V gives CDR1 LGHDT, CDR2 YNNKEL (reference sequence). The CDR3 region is CASSRWTGNTGELFF. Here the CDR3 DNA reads TGTGCCAGCAGCCGATGGACAGGGAACACCGGGGAGCTGTTTTTT.

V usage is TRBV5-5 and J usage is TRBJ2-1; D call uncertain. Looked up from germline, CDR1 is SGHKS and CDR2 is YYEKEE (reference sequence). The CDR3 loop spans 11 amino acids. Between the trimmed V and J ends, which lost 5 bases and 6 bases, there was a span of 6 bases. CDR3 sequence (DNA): TGTGCCAGCAGTTTCCTCAATGAGCAGTTCTTC. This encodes CASSFLNEQFF.

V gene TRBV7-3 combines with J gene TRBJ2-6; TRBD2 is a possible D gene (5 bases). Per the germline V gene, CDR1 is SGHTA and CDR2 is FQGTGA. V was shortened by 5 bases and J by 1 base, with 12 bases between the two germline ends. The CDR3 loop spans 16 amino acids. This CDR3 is CASSLEGISGANVLTF. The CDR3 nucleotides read TGTGCCAGCAGCCTAGAGGGTATTTCTGGGGCCAACGTCCTGACTTTC.

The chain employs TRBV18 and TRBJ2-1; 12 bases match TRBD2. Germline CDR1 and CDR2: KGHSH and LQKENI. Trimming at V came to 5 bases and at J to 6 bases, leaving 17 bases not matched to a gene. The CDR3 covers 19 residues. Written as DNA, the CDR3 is TGTGCCAGCTCATCCAGGGACCTACGGACTAGCGGGGTGGGCAATGAGCAGTTCTTC. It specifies CASSSRDLRTSGVGNEQFF.

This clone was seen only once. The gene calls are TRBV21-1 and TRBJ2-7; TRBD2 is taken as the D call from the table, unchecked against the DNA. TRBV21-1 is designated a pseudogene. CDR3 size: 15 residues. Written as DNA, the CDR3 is TGTGCCAGCACTGGCGGGGGGAACCGCTCCTACGAGCAGTACTTC. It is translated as CASTGGGNRSYEQYF.

CDR3 amino acids: CASRFDGGRYEQYF. The CDR3 DNA reads TGTGCCAGCAGATTCGACGGGGGGAGGTACGAGCAGTACTTC. This chain links TRBV2 with TRBJ2-7; 7 bases fit TRBD2. This CDR3 contains 14 residues. Germline V gene lookup returns CDR1 SNHLY and CDR2 FYNNEI. The V segment lost 6 bases and the J segment 4 bases; nucleotides outside the gene matches: 9.

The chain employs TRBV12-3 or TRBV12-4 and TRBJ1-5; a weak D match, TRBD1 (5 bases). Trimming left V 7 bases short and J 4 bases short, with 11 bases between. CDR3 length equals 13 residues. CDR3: CASMGSGNQPQHF. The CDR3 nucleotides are TGTGCCAGCATGGGATCAGGGAATCAGCCCCAGCATTTT.

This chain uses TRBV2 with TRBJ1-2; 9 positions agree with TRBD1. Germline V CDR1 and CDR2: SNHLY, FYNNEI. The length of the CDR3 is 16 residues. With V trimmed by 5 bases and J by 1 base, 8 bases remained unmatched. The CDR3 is CASSRTGEGSNYGYTF. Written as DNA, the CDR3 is TGTGCCAGCAGTCGGACAGGGGAGGGAAGTAACTATGGCTACACCTTC.

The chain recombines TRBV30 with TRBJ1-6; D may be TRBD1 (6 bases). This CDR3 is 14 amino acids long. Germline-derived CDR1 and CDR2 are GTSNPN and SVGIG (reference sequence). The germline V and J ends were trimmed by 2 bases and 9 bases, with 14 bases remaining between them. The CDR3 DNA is TGTGCCTGGAGTTACAGGGTAGGGGTTTCACCCCTCCACTTT. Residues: CAWSYRVGVSPLHF.

The CDR3 nucleotides read TGTGCCAGCTCACCACCCCGGACAGGGCTTAATGAAAAACTGTTTTTT. This codes for CASSPPRTGLNEKLFF. The rearrangement joins TRBV18 to TRBJ1-4, with 8 bases aligning to TRBD1. The CDR3 is 16 amino acids. The J segment lost 4 bases and the V segment lost 0 bases, leaving 4 bases of the junction unmatched. Germline V gene sequence: CDR1 KGHSH, CDR2 LQKENI.

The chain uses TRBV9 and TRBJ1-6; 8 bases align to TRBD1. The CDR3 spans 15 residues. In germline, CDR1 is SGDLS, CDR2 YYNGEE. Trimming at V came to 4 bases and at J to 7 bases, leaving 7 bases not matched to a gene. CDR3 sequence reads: CASSRQTGENSPLHF. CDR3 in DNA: TGTGCCAGCAGCAGACAGACAGGGGAAAATTCACCCCTCCACTTT.

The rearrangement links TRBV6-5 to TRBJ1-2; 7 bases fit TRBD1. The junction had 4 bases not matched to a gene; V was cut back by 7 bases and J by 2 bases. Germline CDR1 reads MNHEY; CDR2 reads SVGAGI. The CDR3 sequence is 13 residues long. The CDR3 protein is CASKPGQNYGYTF. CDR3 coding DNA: TGTGCCAGCAAACCGGGACAGAACTATGGCTACACCTTC.

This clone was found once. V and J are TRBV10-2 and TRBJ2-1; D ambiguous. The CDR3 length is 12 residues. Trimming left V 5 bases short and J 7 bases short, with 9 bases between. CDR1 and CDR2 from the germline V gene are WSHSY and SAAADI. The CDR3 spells CASSKAENEQFF. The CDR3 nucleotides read TGCGCCAGCAGTAAAGCCGAGAATGAGCAGTTCTTC.

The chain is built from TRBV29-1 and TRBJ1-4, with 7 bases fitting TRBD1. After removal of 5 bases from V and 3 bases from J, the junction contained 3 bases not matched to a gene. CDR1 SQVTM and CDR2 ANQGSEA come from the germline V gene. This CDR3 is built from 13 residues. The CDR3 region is CSVRDSPNEKLFF. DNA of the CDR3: TGCAGCGTTAGGGACAGCCCTAATGAAAAACTGTTTTTT.

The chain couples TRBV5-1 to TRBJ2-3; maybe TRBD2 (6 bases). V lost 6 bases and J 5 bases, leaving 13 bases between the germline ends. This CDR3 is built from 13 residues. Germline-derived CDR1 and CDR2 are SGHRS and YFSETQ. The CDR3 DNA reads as TGCGCCAGCAAAATCGGGGGTATAGATACGCAGTATTTT. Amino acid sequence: CASKIGGIDTQYF.

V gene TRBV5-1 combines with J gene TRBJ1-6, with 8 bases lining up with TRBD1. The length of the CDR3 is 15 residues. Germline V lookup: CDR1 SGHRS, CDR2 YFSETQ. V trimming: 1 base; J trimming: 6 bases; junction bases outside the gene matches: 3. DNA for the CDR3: TGCGCCAGCAGCTTGAACAGGGGGGTTAATTCACCCCTCCACTTT. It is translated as CASSLNRGVNSPLHF.